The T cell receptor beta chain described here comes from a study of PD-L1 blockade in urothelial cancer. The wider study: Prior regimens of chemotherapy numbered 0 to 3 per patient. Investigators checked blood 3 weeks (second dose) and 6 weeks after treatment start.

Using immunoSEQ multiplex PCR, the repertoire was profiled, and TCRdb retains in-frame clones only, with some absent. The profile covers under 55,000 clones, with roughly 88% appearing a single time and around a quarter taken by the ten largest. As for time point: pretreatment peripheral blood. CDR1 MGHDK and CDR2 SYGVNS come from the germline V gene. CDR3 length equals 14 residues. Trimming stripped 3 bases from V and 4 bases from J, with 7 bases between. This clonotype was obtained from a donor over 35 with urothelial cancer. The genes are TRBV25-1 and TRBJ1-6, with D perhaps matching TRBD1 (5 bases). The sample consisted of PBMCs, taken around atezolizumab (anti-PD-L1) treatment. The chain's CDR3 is CASSEGRYNSPLHF. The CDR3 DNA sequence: TGTGCCAGCAGTGAGGGGCGGTATAATTCACCCCTCCACTTT.